The 15 T cell receptor beta chains given below trace back to one sample, sequenced in a study of T cell repertoires in cytomegalovirus infection. These receptors' targets are unknown. From the reads, TCRdb called clonotypes with MiXCR, one entry per CDR3 protein. The sample contains 700,000 to 900,000 distinct CDR3 sequences, about 29% of which appear only once. The starting material was cultured CD8+ T cells from PBMCs, obtained from culture after CMV antigen stimulation. All receptors come from a human donor in good health (CMV status not recorded). Some clones in this sample may be carry-over from other donors' samples.

The chain carries TRBV28 and TRBJ1-1; D may be TRBD1 (5 bases). Deletions cut 8 bases from V and 1 base from J, with 14 bases between. CDR1 is MDHEN, CDR2 SYDVKM, per germline. CDR3 length: 14 residues. The CDR3: CASFMTGTNTEAFF. CDR3 bases: TGTGCCAGCTTCATGACCGGGACGAACACTGAAGCTTTCTTT.

Only a few counts were recorded for this clonotype. V and J are TRBV7-8 and TRBJ1-5, with a weak D call TRBD1 (5 bases). Germline CDR1 and CDR2: SGHVS and FQNEAQ. The length of the CDR3 is 14 residues. The V end was cut by 5 bases, the J end by 6 bases, with 14 bases between. The CDR3 here is CASSDLAGPQPQHF. CDR3 DNA sequence: TGTGCCAGCAGCGACCTCGCAGGGCCTCAGCCCCAGCATTTT. The variable domain in full, with the rest retrieved from reference TRBV7-8 and TRBJ1-5, is GAGVSQSPRYKVAKRGQDVALRCDPISGHVSLFWYQQALGQGPEFLTYFQNEAQLDKSGLPSDRFFAERPEGSVSTLKIQRTQQEDSAVYLCASSDLAGPQPQHFGDGTRLSIL.

This chain uses TRBV25-1 with TRBJ2-2, with no clear D. The CDR3 is made up of 16 amino acids. V shed 5 bases and J shed 5 bases, with 18 bases lying between them. Germline loops: CDR1 MGHDK, CDR2 SYGVNS. This chain's CDR3 is CASSPHGQTATGELFF. The CDR3 DNA follows: TGTGCCAGCAGTCCCCACGGGCAGACCGCGACCGGGGAGCTGTTTTTT.

This sequence joins TRBV7-6 and TRBJ2-7; TRBD1 agrees at 9 bases. The CDR3 runs to 15 residues. Germline assignment: CDR1 SGHVS and CDR2 FNYEAQ. The trim removed 5 bases at V and 7 bases at J, leaving 12 bases unmatched. In DNA, the CDR3 is TGTGCCAGCAGCGTACCCGGGACAGGGTTTTCGGAGCAGTACTTC. Translation gives CASSVPGTGFSEQYF.

On this clonotype: Given the absence of the conserved phenylalanine or tryptophan at the CDR3 end, a read error is likely. The chain is built from TRBV29-1 and TRBJ1-2; perhaps TRBD1 as D (6 bases). Germline V gene sequence: CDR1 SQVTM, CDR2 ANQGSEA. This CDR3 has 13 residues. V dropped 6 bases and J dropped 4 bases, with 15 bases sitting between them. CDR3 protein: CSVLGGSPYGYTL. The CDR3 DNA sequence: TGCAGCGTCTTGGGGGGCAGCCCCTATGGCTACACCCTC.

This clonotype was observed a handful of times. V is TRBV27 and J is TRBJ1-1, with a weak D call TRBD1 (6 bases). CDR1 MNHEY and CDR2 SMNVEV come from the germline V gene (reference sequence). The germline V and J ends were trimmed by 0 bases and 0 bases, with 11 bases remaining between them. There are 16 residues in the CDR3. The CDR3: CASSLSWDTMNTEAFF. As DNA, the CDR3 is TGTGCCAGCAGTTTATCGTGGGACACCATGAACACTGAAGCTTTCTTT.

This rearrangement joins TRBV7-9 to TRBJ1-6; D is unresolved. The CDR3 runs 16 residues. Trimming removed 5 bases at V and 7 bases at J, with 18 bases between. Germline CDR1 SEHNR, CDR2 FQNEAQ (reference sequence). CDR3: CASSPVSFDGNSPLHF. The DNA of the CDR3 is TGTGCCAGCAGCCCGGTCAGCTTCGACGGGAATTCACCCCTCCACTTT.

The gene calls are TRBV4-1 and TRBJ2-3; D is ambiguous. The V gene's germline CDR1 is MGHRA and CDR2 YSYEKL. The V end was cut by 3 bases, the J end by 2 bases, with 9 bases between. The CDR3 spans 14 residues. The CDR3 bases are TGCGCCAGCAGCCAGAGCCAGAACACAGATACGCAGTATTTT. It is translated as CASSQSQNTDTQYF.

The table lists this clonotype with a few counts. This chain links TRBV27 with TRBJ1-5; D gene unclear. CDR3 length: 13 amino acids. The germline CDR1 and CDR2 sequences are MNHEY and SMNVEV (reference sequence). V lost 0 bases, J lost 6 bases, and 6 bases lay in between. The CDR3: CASSLSYGQPQHF. The CDR3, as DNA: TGTGCCAGCAGTTTATCGTATGGTCAGCCCCAGCATTTT.

This clonotype came up a few times. This chain links TRBV7-9 with TRBJ2-2; no clear D. This CDR3 has 14 amino acids. Trimming pared 3 bases from V and 2 bases from J, leaving 7 bases between. Germline lookup yields CDR1 SEHNR and CDR2 FQNEAQ (reference sequence). CDR3 DNA: TGTGCCAGCAGCTTTCAGATTAACACCGGGGAGCTGTTTTTT. Its protein is CASSFQINTGELFF.

The rearrangement links TRBV4-1 to TRBJ1-5; D ambiguous. The germline CDR1 and CDR2 sequences are MGHRA and YSYEKL. V lost 0 bases and J 4 bases, leaving 7 bases between the germline ends. This CDR3 is built from 14 residues. The CDR3, as DNA: TGCGCCAGCAGCCAAGATTCCAGGAATCAGCCCCAGCATTTT. Protein sequence: CASSQDSRNQPQHF.

This rearrangement joins TRBV7-2 to TRBJ2-3; TRBD2 agrees at 7 bases. The trim removed 2 bases at V and 1 base at J, leaving 6 bases unmatched. The CDR3 is made up of 16 amino acids. Germline CDR1 SGHTA, CDR2 FQGNSA. CDR3: CASSLPFSGGTDTQYF. The CDR3 bases are TGTGCCAGCAGCTTACCCTTCAGCGGGGGCACAGATACGCAGTATTTT.

V is TRBV12-3 or TRBV12-4 and J is TRBJ1-2; no definite D call. CDR3 size: 14 residues. Trimming pared 7 bases from V and 2 bases from J, leaving 14 bases between. CDR3 sequence (DNA): TGTGCCAGCACCTCGACGGTGTGGAACTATGGCTACACCTTC. Protein sequence: CASTSTVWNYGYTF.

The CDR3 DNA sequence: TGTGCCAGCAGCCGCGGGGGGGCTTCCACCGGGGAGCTGTTTTTT. Its translation is CASSRGGASTGELFF. The rearrangement joins TRBV7-9 to TRBJ2-2; TRBD2 aligns across 9 bases. The CDR3 covers 15 residues. The V gene end was trimmed by 5 bases and the J gene end by 4 bases; junction bases not matched to a gene: 5. Germline V gene data show CDR1 as SEHNR and CDR2 as FQNEAQ (reference sequence).

The rearrangement uses TRBV27 and TRBJ2-7, with TRBD1 as a possible D gene (6 bases). Trimming removed 6 bases at V and 3 bases at J, with 18 bases between. The germline CDR1 and CDR2 sequences are MNHEY and SMNVEV (reference sequence). The CDR3 consists of 15 residues. The DNA for the CDR3 is TGTGCCAGCAGCCGAGGGGGATCATCGAACTACGAGCAGTACTTC. It encodes CASSRGGSSNYEQYF.